Sequencing of this T cell receptor (beta chain) was carried out in a study of T cells expressing NK-cell markers. Study context: According to the study, TCR beta repertoires originated from sorted CD3+CD56+NKG2C+, CD3+CD56+NKG2C- and CD3+CD56-NKG2C+ T cells. Serological testing identified most of the eight sequenced donors as HCMV-seropositive and one as seronegative.

CDR3 size: 14 residues. Germline loops: CDR1 SGHTA, CDR2 FQGTGA. The authors generated TCR beta cDNA through 5'RACE template switching with UMIs. One entry per CDR3 protein, without DNA, is what TCRdb gives after re-calling the 5' RACE reads. The sample data list approximately 550,000 distinct CDR3 sequences. Sequencing was carried out using blood T cells: a sorted CD56 or NKG2C T cell subset, CD4+ or CD8+ T cells, or bulk PBMC T cells (not recorded which). V is TRBV7-3 and J is TRBJ2-2; TCRdb gives TRBD1 as the D gene, but with no DNA this cannot be confirmed. The sequence came from a man aged 18 to 30 in good health. The chain's CDR3 is CASSPQQGGGELFF.